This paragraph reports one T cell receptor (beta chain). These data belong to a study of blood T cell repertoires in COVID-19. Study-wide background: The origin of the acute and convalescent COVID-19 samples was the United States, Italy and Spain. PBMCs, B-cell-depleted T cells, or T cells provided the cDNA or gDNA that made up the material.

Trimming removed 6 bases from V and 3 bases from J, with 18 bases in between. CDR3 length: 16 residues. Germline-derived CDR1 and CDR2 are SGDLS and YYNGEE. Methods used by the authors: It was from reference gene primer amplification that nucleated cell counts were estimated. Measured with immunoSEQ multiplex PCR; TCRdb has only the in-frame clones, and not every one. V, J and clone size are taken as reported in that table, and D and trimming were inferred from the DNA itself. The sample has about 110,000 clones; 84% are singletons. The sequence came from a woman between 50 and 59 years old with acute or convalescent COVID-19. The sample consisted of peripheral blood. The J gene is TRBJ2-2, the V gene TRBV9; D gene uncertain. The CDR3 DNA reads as TGTGCCAGCAACGAAAATCCTACAGAGCACACCGGGGAGCTGTTTTTT. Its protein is CASNENPTEHTGELFF.